This TCR delta chain was identified during a study of fetal and pediatric gammadelta thymocytes (dated by TCRdb to 2022 to 2024). Context from the whole study: The bulk gammadelta thymocyte repertoires combined previously published and newly generated, unpublished data and were used to strengthen a single-cell study of gammadelta thymocyte development. The bulk gammadelta thymocyte repertoire set covered about 10 subjects in total, 3 fetal thymus donors and 7 pediatric thymus donors. Bulk gammadelta thymocyte repertoires combined previously published data (refs 27,28) with unpublished data. Bulk TCR repertoire data were included to raise the number of subjects and reinforce the CDR3 publicity analysis. The study at large found these results: Fetal gammadelta thymocyte repertoires were previously reported to be enriched for TRDV2, TRGV8 and TRGV9 usage, low N additions and public CDR3s compared with post-natal repertoires.

The instrument was an Illumina MiSeq. Per the source publication's procedure: For publicity analysis, the Vgamma9Vdelta2 and nonVgamma9Vdelta2 bulk CDR3 files were merged for each subject into one combined repertoire per subject. Using base R and dplyr, CDR3 publicity was scored on a scale from 0 to 19 by checking each amino acid sequence across 9 single-cell datasets and about ten bulk repertoires. TCRdb reprocessed the public data with the CATT caller; entries with the same nucleotide sequence were combined afterwards. The V and J calls were not made by the authors but by TCRdb's processing. Present in this sample are about 1,600 delta-chain clones, roughly 15% of which were seen just once. In total, the top ten clones hold around 7% of the sample. Thymocytes were stained with Zombie NIR viability dye plus antibodies to CD3 (UCHT1), TCRgammadelta (11F2), TCRVgamma9 (IMMU360) and TCRVdelta2 (IMMU389). Bulk TRD and TRG CDR3 repertoires were produced separately from sorted Vgamma9Vdelta2 and nonVgamma9Vdelta2 gammadelta thymocytes taken from human fetal and pediatric thymuses. In Belgium, pediatric thymus tissue was obtained from children undergoing cardiac surgery. The ages of the pediatric thymus donors in the study ranged between about 1 and 12 years. Thymic cell suspensions were made from fetal and post-natal thymuses as previously described. Vgamma9Vdelta2 thymocytes were sorted as CD3+ gammadeltaTCR+ Vgamma9+ Vdelta2+ cells. Cell sorting was done on a FACS Aria III cell sorter (BD Biosciences).

Looking up the germline V gene yields CDR1 GEAIGNYY and CDR2 EKD. The CDR3 starts with the cysteine, ends with the phenylalanine, and has 15 residues. Left in the record is the CDR3 DNA by itself, 45 bases read in frame from the first base. Only a few counts were recorded for this clone. No cognate antigen has been identified for it. Relative to the germline gene, one junction end is altered; a read error may explain this. Recombination linked TRDV2 to TRDJ1; the best D guess is TRDD3, with 6 bases matching. This clonotype was sampled from a child who underwent cardiac surgery and was recorded as healthy. The sequenced sample was Vgamma9Vdelta2 gamma-delta T cells from the thymus. This specimen's cell subset or site label, per the study, means: sorted CD3+gammadeltaTCR+Vgamma9+Vdelta2+ thymocytes. The sequence in DNA is TGTGCCCGTGACACCGGGGGACGGTACACCGATAAACTCATCTTT. Its protein product is CARDTGGRYTDKLIF.